This T cell receptor (beta chain) was retrieved from a study of vaccination effects on CD4 cells after COVID-19. Study-level findings and limits: There was only 1 of 255 vaccine-induced clones in healthy vaccinees that cross-reacted with common cold coronaviruses. There was marked clonal contraction among infection- and vaccine-induced clones late after vaccination.

Measured with immunoSEQ multiplex PCR; TCRdb has only the in-frame clones, and not every one. The sample holds tens of thousands of clones; about 72% are singletons and the top ten take about 3%. Before any sequencing was done, the ViraFEST assay used viral peptide pools to expand antigen-specific CD4+ T cells. Isolating CD4+ T cells followed more than eight days of culture. None of these healthy vaccinees had been infected with SARS-CoV-2 before vaccination. With approximately 9.8 ug/ml peptides and 9 to 10 IU/ml IL-2, fewer than 2.5 million PBMC per well were cultured. In the cultures, half the medium was exchanged for IL-2 medium on days 3 and 7. A note on this clone: What it binds is unknown.

There are 13 residues in the CDR3. The germline CDR1 and CDR2 sequences are KGHDR and SFDVKD. V was shortened by 7 bases and J by 4 bases, with 11 bases between the two germline ends. Source: CD4+ T cells from PBMCs cultured with HCoV-NL63 spike peptides, taken before COVID-19 vaccination. This receptor was taken from a human donor who received a COVID-19 vaccine. This rearrangement joins TRBV24-1 to TRBJ2-3; perhaps TRBD1 as D (5 bases). CDR3: CATRAAGPDTQYF. CDR3 DNA sequence: TGTGCCACCAGAGCCGCAGGGCCAGATACGCAGTATTTT.